The rows below give T cell receptor beta chains drawn from one sample of a study of blood T cell repertoires in COVID-19. Using immunoSEQ multiplex PCR, the repertoire was profiled, and TCRdb retains in-frame clones only, with some absent. Of a few hundred thousand clones listed, about 85% are singletons. The sample consisted of peripheral blood. The receptors here all came from a human donor with COVID-19, enrolled during active disease. The donor label of this sample is uncertain. Each CDR3 is given with its conserved first and last residue. Each record gives: J gene, V gene, clone size, D gene, CDR3 DNA, CDR3 protein. A D gene is named only where the DNA matches it firmly. Part of the rows lack a size; the others show once, few, many or a class for expanded clones.

J: TRBJ1-4
V: TRBV4-1
size: NA
D: NA
DNA: TGCGCCAGCAGCCAAGGACTACCAACTAATGAAAAACTGTTTTTT
CDR3: CASSQGLPTNEKLFF

J: TRBJ2-7
V: TRBV27
size: few
D: TRBD2
DNA: TGTGCCAGCAGTTTGAAACTAGCGGGATCCTACGAGCAGTACTTC
CDR3: CASSLKLAGSYEQYF

J: TRBJ1-2
V: TRBV5-1
size: NA
D: TRBD1
DNA: TGCGCCAGCAGGGACAGGGTGGCGGATGGCTACACCTTC
CDR3: CASRDRVADGYTF

J: TRBJ1-1
V: TRBV10-3
size: NA
D: TRBD1
DNA: TGTGCCATCAGTGAGTCGACAGGGGGAGGGAACACTGAAGCTTTCTTT
CDR3: CAISESTGGGNTEAFF

J: TRBJ1-3
V: TRBV2
size: once
D: NA
DNA: TGTGCCAGCAGTTTCTTAGGGAGCTCTGGAAACACCATATATTTT
CDR3: CASSFLGSSGNTIYF

J: TRBJ1-2
V: TRBV4-3
size: once
D: NA
DNA: TGCGCCAGCAGCCCAAACCCACAGGGCCCCTATGGCTACACCTTC
CDR3: CASSPNPQGPYGYTF

J: TRBJ2-7
V: TRBV18
size: NA
D: TRBD1
DNA: TGTGCCAGCTCACAGGACAGGGCCTACGAGCAGTACTTC
CDR3: CASSQDRAYEQYF

J: TRBJ2-1
V: TRBV19
size: NA
D: NA
DNA: TGTGCCAGTAGTCCTCGATTGGTAGCGTCTTACAATGAGCAGTTCTTC
CDR3: CASSPRLVASYNEQFF

J: TRBJ2-3
V: TRBV10-3
size: NA
D: TRBD2
DNA: TGTGCCATCAGTGAGGGACTAGCGGTGGCAGATACGCAGTATTTT
CDR3: CAISEGLAVADTQYF

J: TRBJ1-1
V: TRBV30
size: NA
D: NA
DNA: TGTGCCTGGAGTCTATTAAGCACTGAAGCTTTCTTT
CDR3: CAWSLLSTEAFF

J: TRBJ2-3
V: TRBV6-5
size: NA
D: NA
DNA: TGTGCCAGCAGTTACTCATCCCCGGAGAACACAGATACGCAGTATTTT
CDR3: CASSYSSPENTDTQYF

J: TRBJ1-2
V: TRBV6-6
size: once
D: NA
DNA: TGTGCCAGCACCACGGGCGGGGGTAACTATGGCTACACCTTC
CDR3: CASTTGGGNYGYTF

J: TRBJ1-4
V: TRBV6-5
size: NA
D: TRBD1
DNA: TGTGCCAGCAGTTACTCGACTGGGGCAGGGGGAAAACTGTTTTTT
CDR3: CASSYSTGAGGKLFF

J: TRBJ2-2
V: TRBV2
size: NA
D: NA
DNA: TGTGCCAGCAGGGGAGGTGGGACCGGGGAGCTGTTTTTT
CDR3: CASRGGGTGELFF

J: TRBJ2-1
V: TRBV3-1/TRBV3-2
size: NA
D: NA
DNA: TGTGCCAGCAGCCAAGGTATAGCCCCCAGGGTCTTC
CDR3: CASSQGIAPRVF

J: TRBJ1-4
V: TRBV7-9
size: NA
D: NA
DNA: TGTGCCAGCAGCTTAGCAATGGGAGGGGCAAATGAAAAACTGTTTTTT
CDR3: CASSLAMGGANEKLFF

J: TRBJ2-1
V: TRBV19
size: NA
D: NA
DNA: TGTGCCAGCAATATTGGGGGCGGAAAGTACAATGAGCAGTTCTTC
CDR3: CASNIGGGKYNEQFF

J: TRBJ2-5
V: TRBV11-2
size: NA
D: NA
DNA: TGTGCCAGCAGCTTATTAGTACAGGGAATCCAAGAGACCCAGTACTTC
CDR3: CASSLLVQGIQETQYF

J: TRBJ2-7
V: TRBV6-5
size: NA
D: NA
DNA: TGTGCCAGCAGTAGACAGAACTACGAGCAGTACTTC
CDR3: CASSRQNYEQYF

J: TRBJ1-2
V: TRBV7-9
size: NA
D: NA
DNA: TGTGCCAGCAGCTTAGCCGACCCGGGGGGCATTTATGGCTACACCTTC
CDR3: CASSLADPGGIYGYTF

J: TRBJ1-2
V: TRBV5-1
size: few
D: TRBD1
DNA: TGCGCCAGCAGCTTAAGGGGGCGCGGTAACTATGGCTACACCTTC
CDR3: CASSLRGRGNYGYTF

J: TRBJ2-7
V: TRBV11-3
size: NA
D: TRBD1
DNA: TGTGCCAGCAGACCCGGACAGGGCCCCTCGTTC
CDR3: CASRPGQGPSF

J: TRBJ2-1
V: TRBV2
size: NA
D: TRBD2
DNA: TGTGCCAGCAGTACCGGGACTAGCGGGAGGGATGAGCAGTTCTTC
CDR3: CASSTGTSGRDEQFF

J: TRBJ2-7
V: TRBV27
size: NA
D: NA
DNA: TGTGCCAGCAACCGTCCCCTTGGATCAGGGGTTGAGCAGTACTTC
CDR3: CASNRPLGSGVEQYF

J: TRBJ2-3
V: TRBV3-1/TRBV3-2
size: once
D: NA
DNA: TGTGCCAGCAGCCTTGTACAGGGTAGCACAGATACGCAGTATTTT
CDR3: CASSLVQGSTDTQYF

J: TRBJ2-3
V: TRBV11-2
size: NA
D: NA
DNA: TGTGCCAGCAGCTCCCCCCCCCACACAGATACGCAGTATTTT
CDR3: CASSSPPHTDTQYF

J: TRBJ2-7
V: TRBV4-3
size: NA
D: TRBD2
DNA: TGCGCCAGCAGCCAAGATTCGACGACTAGCATCTACGAGCAGTACTTC
CDR3: CASSQDSTTSIYEQYF

J: TRBJ2-1
V: TRBV27
size: NA
D: NA
DNA: TGTGCCCTTATAGGGGATGAGCAGTTCTTC
CDR3: CALIGDEQFF

J: TRBJ1-1
V: TRBV29-1
size: NA
D: TRBD1
DNA: TGCAGCGGAAGCTGGGACAGTACTGAAGCTTTCTTT
CDR3: CSGSWDSTEAFF

J: TRBJ1-1
V: TRBV27
size: NA
D: NA
DNA: TGTGCCAGCAACCCTTCCGGGGTCGGTTATAAGGACTTCCCTGAAGCTTTCTTT
CDR3: CASNPSGVGYKDFPEAFF

J: TRBJ1-1
V: TRBV19
size: once
D: NA
DNA: TGTGCCAGTAGTATGGGAGAGGGCATCATGAACACTGAAGCTTTCTTT
CDR3: CASSMGEGIMNTEAFF

J: TRBJ1-5
V: TRBV11-2
size: NA
D: TRBD1
DNA: TGTGCCAGCAGCCCCTCGCAGGGGGCTGGTCAGCCCCAGCATTTT
CDR3: CASSPSQGAGQPQHF

J: TRBJ1-5
V: TRBV28
size: few
D: TRBD1
DNA: TGTGCCAGCAGTTTACAAGTTTGGACAGGGAGCCCCTATCAGCCCCAGCATTTT
CDR3: CASSLQVWTGSPYQPQHF

J: TRBJ1-1
V: TRBV3-1/TRBV3-2
size: NA
D: TRBD1
DNA: TGTGCCAGCAGCCCACAAAGCGGGACAGGGGTCCCAATGAACACTGAAGCTTTCTTT
CDR3: CASSPQSGTGVPMNTEAFF

J: TRBJ2-7
V: TRBV7-8
size: NA
D: NA
DNA: TGTGCCAGCAGCTTAGTAGTCATCTCCTACGAGCAGTACTTC
CDR3: CASSLVVISYEQYF

J: TRBJ2-7
V: TRBV5-1
size: few
D: NA
DNA: TGCGCCAGCAGCTTGGGGGTGAGAGCGGCCGAGCAGTACTTC
CDR3: CASSLGVRAAEQYF

J: TRBJ1-2
V: TRBV10-1
size: NA
D: NA
DNA: TGCGCCAGCAGTGTGAACAGGATAACTGGCTACACCTTC
CDR3: CASSVNRITGYTF

J: TRBJ1-5
V: TRBV28
size: NA
D: NA
DNA: TGTGCCAGCACCGTTAGGGGGAAGGGGGAAGGCCAGCCCCAGCATTTT
CDR3: CASTVRGKGEGQPQHF

J: TRBJ2-7
V: TRBV28
size: NA
D: TRBD2
DNA: TGTGCCAGCAGTTTGGGACTAGCGAGCGACGAGCAGTACTTC
CDR3: CASSLGLASDEQYF